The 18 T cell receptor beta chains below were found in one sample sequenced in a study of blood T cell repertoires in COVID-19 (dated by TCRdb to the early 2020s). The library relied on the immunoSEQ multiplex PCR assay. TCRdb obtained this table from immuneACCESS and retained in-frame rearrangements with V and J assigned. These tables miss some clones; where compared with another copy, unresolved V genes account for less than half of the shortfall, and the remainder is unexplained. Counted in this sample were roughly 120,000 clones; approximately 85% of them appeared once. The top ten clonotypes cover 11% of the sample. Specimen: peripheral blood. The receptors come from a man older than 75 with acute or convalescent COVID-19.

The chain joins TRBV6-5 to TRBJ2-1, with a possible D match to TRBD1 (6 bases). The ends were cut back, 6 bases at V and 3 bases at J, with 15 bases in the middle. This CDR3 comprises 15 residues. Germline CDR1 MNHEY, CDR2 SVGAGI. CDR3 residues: CASSRGGGDYNEQFF. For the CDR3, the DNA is TGTGCCAGCAGCAGGGGTGGCGGCGACTACAATGAGCAGTTCTTC.

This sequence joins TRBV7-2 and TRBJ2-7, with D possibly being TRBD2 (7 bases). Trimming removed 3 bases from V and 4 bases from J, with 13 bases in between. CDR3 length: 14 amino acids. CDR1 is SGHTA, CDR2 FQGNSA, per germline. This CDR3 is CASSFVKGGYEQYF. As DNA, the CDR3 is TGTGCCAGCAGCTTTGTAAAGGGGGGGTACGAGCAGTACTTC.

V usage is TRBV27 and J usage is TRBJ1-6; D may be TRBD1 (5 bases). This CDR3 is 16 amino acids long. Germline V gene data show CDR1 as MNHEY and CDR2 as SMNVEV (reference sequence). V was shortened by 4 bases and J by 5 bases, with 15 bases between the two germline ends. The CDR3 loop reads CASSYRGGGDNSPLHF. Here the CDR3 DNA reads TGTGCCAGCAGTTATAGGGGTGGCGGCGATAATTCACCCCTCCACTTT.

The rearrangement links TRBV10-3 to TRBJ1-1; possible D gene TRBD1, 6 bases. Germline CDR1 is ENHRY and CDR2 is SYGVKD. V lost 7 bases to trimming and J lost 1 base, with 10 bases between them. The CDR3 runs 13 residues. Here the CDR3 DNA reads TGTGCCATCACCCGGGACAAGAACACTGAAGCTTTCTTT. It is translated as CAITRDKNTEAFF.

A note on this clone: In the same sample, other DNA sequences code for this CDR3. CDR3: CAWRGDRGDYGYTF. The CDR3 nucleotides read TGTGCCTGGAGGGGGGACAGGGGCGACTATGGCTACACCTTC. The chain is built from TRBV30 and TRBJ1-2; TRBD1 agrees at 10 bases. With 3 bases clipped from V and 3 bases from J, the junction kept 4 bases outside the gene matches. The germline V gene has CDR1 GTSNPN and CDR2 SVGIG (reference sequence). The CDR3 length is 14 residues.

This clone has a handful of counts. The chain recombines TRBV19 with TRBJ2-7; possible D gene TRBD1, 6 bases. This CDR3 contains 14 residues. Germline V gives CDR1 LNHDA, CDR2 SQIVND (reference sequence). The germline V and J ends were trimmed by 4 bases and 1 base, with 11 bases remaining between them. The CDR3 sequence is CASSTTGYSYEQYF. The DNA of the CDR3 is TGTGCCAGTAGTACTACAGGGTATTCCTACGAGCAGTACTTC.

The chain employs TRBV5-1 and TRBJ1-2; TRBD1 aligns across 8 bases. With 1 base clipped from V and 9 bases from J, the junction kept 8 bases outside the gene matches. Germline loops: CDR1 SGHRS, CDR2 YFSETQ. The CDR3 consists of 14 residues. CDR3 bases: TGCGCCAGCAGCTTGACGGACAGGGAGAAAAGCTACACCTTC. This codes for CASSLTDREKSYTF.

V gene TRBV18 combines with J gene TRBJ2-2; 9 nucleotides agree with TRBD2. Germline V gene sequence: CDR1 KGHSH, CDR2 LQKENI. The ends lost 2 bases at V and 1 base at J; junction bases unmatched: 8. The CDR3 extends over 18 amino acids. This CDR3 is CASSPSTLAGQNTGELFF. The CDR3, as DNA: TGTGCCAGCTCACCATCCACTCTAGCGGGGCAGAACACCGGGGAGCTGTTTTTT.

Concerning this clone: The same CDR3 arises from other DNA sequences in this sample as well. DNA of the CDR3: TGTGCCAGCAGCTTACAGGAGAACACTGAAGCTTTCTTT. Protein product: CASSLQENTEAFF. The genes are TRBV7-3 and TRBJ1-1; D is ambiguous. V lost 2 bases and J lost 1, with 5 bases in between. The germline CDR1 and CDR2 sequences are SGHTA and FQGTGA. The CDR3 is 13 residues long. The full variable domain, rest sourced from reference TRBV7-3 and TRBJ1-1, is GAGVSQTPSNKVTEKGKYVELRCDPISGHTALYWYRQSLGQGPEFLIYFQGTGAADDSGLPNDRFFAVRPEGSVSTLKIQRTERGDSAVYLCASSLQENTEAFFGQGTRLTVV.

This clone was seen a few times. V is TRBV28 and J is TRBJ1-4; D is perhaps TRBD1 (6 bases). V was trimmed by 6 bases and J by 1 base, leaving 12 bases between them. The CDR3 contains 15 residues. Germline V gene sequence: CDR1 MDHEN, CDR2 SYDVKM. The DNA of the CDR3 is TGTGCCAGCAGGACCGGGGGGCGAACTAATGAAAAACTGTTTTTT. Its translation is CASRTGGRTNEKLFF.

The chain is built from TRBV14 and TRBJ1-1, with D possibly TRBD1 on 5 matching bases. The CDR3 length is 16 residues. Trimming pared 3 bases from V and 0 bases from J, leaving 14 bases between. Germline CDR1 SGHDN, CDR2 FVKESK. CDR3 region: CASSHLLGVMNTEAFF. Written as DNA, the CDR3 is TGTGCCAGCAGCCACCTATTAGGGGTGATGAACACTGAAGCTTTCTTT. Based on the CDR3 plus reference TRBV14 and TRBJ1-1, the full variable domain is EAGVTQFPSHSVIEKGQTVTLRCDPISGHDNLYWYRRVMGKEIKFLLHFVKESKQDESGMPNNRFLAERTGGTYSTLKVQPAELEDSGVYFCASSHLLGVMNTEAFFGQGTRLTVV.

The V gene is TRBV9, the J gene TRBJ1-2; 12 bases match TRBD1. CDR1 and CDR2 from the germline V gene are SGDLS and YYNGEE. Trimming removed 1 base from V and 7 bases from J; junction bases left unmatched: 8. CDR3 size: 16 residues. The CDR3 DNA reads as TGTGCCAGCAGCGTATACAAGGGGACAGGGGGCTTTGGCTACACCTTC. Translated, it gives CASSVYKGTGGFGYTF.

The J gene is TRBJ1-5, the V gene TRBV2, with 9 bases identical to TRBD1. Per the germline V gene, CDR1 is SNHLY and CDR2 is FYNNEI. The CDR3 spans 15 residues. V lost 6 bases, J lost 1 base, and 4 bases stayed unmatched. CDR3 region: CASRRTGESNQPQHF. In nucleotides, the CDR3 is TGTGCCAGCAGGCGGACAGGGGAGAGCAATCAGCCCCAGCATTTT.

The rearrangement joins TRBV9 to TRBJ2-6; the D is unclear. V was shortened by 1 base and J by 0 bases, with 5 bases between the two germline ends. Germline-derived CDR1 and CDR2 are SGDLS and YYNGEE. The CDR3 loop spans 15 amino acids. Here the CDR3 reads CASSVSNSGANVLTF. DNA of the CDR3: TGTGCCAGCAGCGTATCAAACTCTGGGGCCAACGTCCTGACTTTC.

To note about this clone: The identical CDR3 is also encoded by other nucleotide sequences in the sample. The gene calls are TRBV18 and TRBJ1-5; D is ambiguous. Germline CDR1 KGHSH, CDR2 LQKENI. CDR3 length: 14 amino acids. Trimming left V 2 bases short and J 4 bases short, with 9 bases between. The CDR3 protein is CASSPAQVNQPQHF. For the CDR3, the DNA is TGTGCCAGCTCACCAGCACAAGTAAATCAGCCCCAGCATTTT.

The CDR3 region is CASSLTGGYGYTF. CDR3 DNA: TGTGCCAGCAGTTTGACAGGGGGATATGGCTACACCTTC. The chain combines TRBV13 with TRBJ1-2; 9 positions match TRBD1. Germline V gene sequence: CDR1 PRHDT, CDR2 FYEKMQ (reference sequence). V lost 6 bases, J lost 5 bases, and 4 bases stayed unmatched. This CDR3 region has 13 residues.

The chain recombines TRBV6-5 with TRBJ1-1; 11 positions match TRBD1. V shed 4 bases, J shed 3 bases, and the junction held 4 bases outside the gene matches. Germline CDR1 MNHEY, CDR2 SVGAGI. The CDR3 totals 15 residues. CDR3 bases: TGTGCCAGCAGTTCCCCGGGACAGGGGGACACTGAAGCTTTCTTT. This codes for CASSSPGQGDTEAFF.

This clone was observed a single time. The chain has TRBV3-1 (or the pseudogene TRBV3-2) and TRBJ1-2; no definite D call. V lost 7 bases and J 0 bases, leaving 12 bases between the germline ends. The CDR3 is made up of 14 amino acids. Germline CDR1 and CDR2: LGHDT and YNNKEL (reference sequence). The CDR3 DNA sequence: TGTGCCAGCAAAACGACGGGAGCTAACTATGGCTACACCTTC. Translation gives CASKTTGANYGYTF.